These T cell receptor beta chains were read from a single sample in a study of T cells in Graves' hyperthyroidism and ophthalmopathy. TCRdb itself ran the multiplex PCR reads through MiXCR, one entry per CDR3 protein. The data contain 400,000 to 500,000 distinct CDR3 sequences, 13% to 15% of them singletons. Input material: blood. All receptors come from a woman under 30 with Graves' hyperthyroidism. Both conserved end residues are trimmed from each CDR3. A D gene is named only where the DNA matches it firmly. Only part of the rows carry a size: once, few, many, or a class if the clone is expanded.

v_gene	abundance	j_gene	d_gene	CDR3aa
TRBV10-3	many	TRBJ1-2	TRBD1	ATLGQGATNYGYT
TRBV3-1	many	TRBJ2-1	.	ASSSAARPYNEQF
TRBV6-5	many	TRBJ2-5	.	ASSAGLPQETQY
TRBV24-1	many	TRBJ1-2	.	ATSDLSDGPINYT
TRBV19	few	TRBJ1-2	.	ASSISTVRRYDGYT
TRBV24-1	many	TRBJ1-1	.	ATSDWGWSEAF
TRBV6-1	.	TRBJ2-4	.	ASSPLQGNKNIQY
TRBV6-2/TRBV6-3	many	TRBJ1-3	.	ASRIIRPQGNTIY
TRBV6-5	many	TRBJ1-1	.	ASSYSNRRRHTEAF
TRBV30	many	TRBJ2-2	TRBD1	AWSSGTGILTGELF
TRBV7-4	few	TRBJ1-2	.	ASRRALDEGYT
TRBV5-1	.	TRBJ2-1	TRBD2	ASSYTGTTVQEQF
TRBV7-3	.	TRBJ2-7	.	ASSFGGGNEQY
TRBV4-1	few	TRBJ1-2	.	ASSQERSYGYT
TRBV7-3	.	TRBJ2-6	TRBD2	ASSLRGTSGISGANVLT
TRBV24-1	many	TRBJ2-5	.	ATSDPLLGGLQTQY
TRBV6-5	many	TRBJ1-1	.	ASSWRRNTEAF
TRBV24-1	few	TRBJ2-1	TRBD2	ATSDSGTSGRDKQF
TRBV20-1	many	TRBJ2-1	TRBD2	SARAGGLNEQF
TRBV5-1	many	TRBJ2-2	.	ASLSGGELF
TRBV2	many	TRBJ1-3	.	ATLEGHSGNTIY
TRBV11-3	few	TRBJ2-1	TRBD1	ASSRQDRGRNGQF
TRBV5-1	once	TRBJ2-5	.	ASSAVGGQETQY
TRBV30	few	TRBJ1-2	.	AWSVEGLGYT
TRBV27	many	TRBJ1-1	.	ASSLSVGTEAF
TRBV3-1	many	TRBJ1-1	.	ASSHQNTEAF
TRBV19	many	TRBJ1-5	TRBD1	ASSGTGGNQPQH
TRBV6-1	few	TRBJ2-3	.	ASLRTGTDTQY
TRBV7-9	many	TRBJ2-1	TRBD2	ASSSVRTSGGDEQF
TRBV20-1	.	TRBJ2-3	.	SAVRDGPDTQY
TRBV18	many	TRBJ2-5	.	ASSPGTAETQY
TRBV4-1	many	TRBJ1-2	.	ASSQDRAGHGYT
TRBV3-1	few	TRBJ2-2	TRBD2	ASSLGLAGVTGELF
TRBV7-9	.	TRBJ2-1	TRBD2	ASSSNSGRAAYNEQF
TRBV24-1	.	TRBJ2-1	TRBD1	ATSDRQGAHNEQF
TRBV7-3	many	TRBJ2-2	TRBD2	ASSRTSGNDGELF
TRBV19	many	TRBJ2-7	.	ASSKRGQSSYEQY
TRBV20-1	.	TRBJ2-7	.	SAEGPSGYEQY
TRBV4-1	few	TRBJ2-1	.	ASSQEGGGSYINEQF
TRBV6-5	many	TRBJ2-7	TRBD2	ASSYGGGPYEQY
TRBV6-1	.	TRBJ1-4	.	ASGLADNEKLF